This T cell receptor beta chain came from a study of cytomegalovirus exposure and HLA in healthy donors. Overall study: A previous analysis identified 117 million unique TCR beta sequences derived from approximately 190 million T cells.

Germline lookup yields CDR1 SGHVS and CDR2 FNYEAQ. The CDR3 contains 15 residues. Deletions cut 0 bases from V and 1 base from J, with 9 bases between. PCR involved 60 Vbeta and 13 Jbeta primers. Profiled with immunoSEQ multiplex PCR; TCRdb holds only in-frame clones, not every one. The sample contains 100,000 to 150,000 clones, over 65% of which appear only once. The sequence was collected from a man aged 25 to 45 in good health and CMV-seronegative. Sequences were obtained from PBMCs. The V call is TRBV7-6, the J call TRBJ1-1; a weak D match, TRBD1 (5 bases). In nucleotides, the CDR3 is TGTGCCAGCAGCTTAGCCCGGGGGGGGAACACTGAAGCTTTCTTT. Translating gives CASSLARGGNTEAFF.